This is a list of T cell receptor beta chains from one sample in a study of blood T cell repertoires in COVID-19. Sequencing was performed with immunoSEQ multiplex PCR; in TCRdb, only in-frame clones are kept and a portion is missing. Among 200,000 to 300,000 clones listed, around 87% were seen once. The specimen sequenced was peripheral blood. The source of these receptors is a woman aged 60-75 years with COVID-19, enrolled during active disease. Each CDR3 is given with its conserved first and last residue. Fields, in order: V gene, CDR3 length, J gene, clone size, CDR3 protein. Size is omitted from some rows. Given values are once, few, many or a class for expanded clones.

TRBV24-1	17	TRBJ2-3	NA	CATSDPRRGGATDTQYF
TRBV7-6	17	TRBJ2-5	NA	CASSSGLAGGPLETQYF
TRBV6-5	13	TRBJ1-6	NA	CASSGTSNSPLHF
TRBV28	14	TRBJ1-1	NA	CASSFGPGATEAFF
TRBV19	16	TRBJ1-2	NA	CASSISPDRSNYGYTF
TRBV4-2	18	TRBJ2-3	NA	CASSQGLARGRGTDTQYF
TRBV30	17	TRBJ2-2	NA	CAWTGGAIQRVTGELFF
TRBV2	16	TRBJ2-1	NA	CASSPRLAGGNNEQFF
TRBV6-5	13	TRBJ2-1	once	CASRRGGNNEQFF
TRBV20-1	15	TRBJ2-7	few	CSASQGLAVVYEQYF
TRBV7-8	14	TRBJ2-3	NA	CASSSGGSADTQYF
TRBV20-1	11	TRBJ1-1	NA	CSAYRGTEAFF
TRBV9	16	TRBJ2-1	NA	CASSVAGLAGGNEQFF
TRBV24-1	14	TRBJ2-5	NA	CATSDSNRGETQYF
TRBV12-3/TRBV12-4	13	TRBJ1-2	once	CASSYRQDYGYTF
TRBV6-2/TRBV6-3	17	TRBJ2-2	NA	CASSPVTSGRNTGELFF
TRBV9	14	TRBJ1-3	NA	CASSVTGSGNTIYF
TRBV6-5	13	TRBJ1-2	few	CASRRQGGYGYTF
TRBV7-9	14	TRBJ1-6	NA	CASSRGQGVSPLHF
TRBV9	15	TRBJ2-1	NA	CASSVGLAEYNEQFF
TRBV20-1	16	TRBJ1-5	NA	CSASPPGGVGGQPQHF
TRBV25-1	15	TRBJ1-5	NA	CASSEEGGGNQPQHF
TRBV28	11	TRBJ1-2	NA	CASRGVRGYTF
TRBV7-9	14	TRBJ1-5	NA	CASSVDRSNQPQHF
TRBV6-5	14	TRBJ1-3	NA	CASSSGGIGNTIYF
TRBV5-6	16	TRBJ1-2	once	CASTNRRTALNYGYTF
TRBV3-1/TRBV3-2	16	TRBJ1-1	NA	CASSQVGTARNTEAFF
TRBV11-2	13	TRBJ2-1	once	CASSLGGRSEQFF
TRBV5-1	14	TRBJ2-7	few	CASSSRGRSYEQYF
TRBV27	13	TRBJ2-5	NA	CASRLQGSETQYF
TRBV11-2	14	TRBJ2-2	few	CASSLVTAVGELFF
TRBV27	15	TRBJ1-5	NA	CASSLRGGGNQPQHF
TRBV19	17	TRBJ2-4	NA	CASKKGTSGSPGYIQYF
TRBV7-7	15	TRBJ2-1	once	CASSSLAVRGNEQFF
TRBV7-2	14	TRBJ2-7	NA	CASSETSGRAEQYF